The 29 T cell receptor beta chains in this list originate from one sample, sequenced in a study of blood T cells in healthy people across ages. PCR was performed a second time for 7 to 11 cycles using a sample-barcoded 5' primer and a J-beta primer mix. TCRdb independently ran MiXCR on the 5' RACE reads; one entry per CDR3 protein. There are about 670,000 distinct CDR3 sequences in the sample; roughly half occur only once, and roughly 14% lies in the top ten. Sequencing input: blood. The receptors were sampled from an elderly woman in good health.

V usage is TRBV24-1 and J usage is TRBJ1-6, with TRBD1 matching over 7 bases. This CDR3 is built from 14 residues. Germline V gives CDR1 KGHDR, CDR2 SFDVKD. The V gene end was trimmed by 3 bases and the J gene end by 7 bases; junction bases not matched to a gene: 2. CDR3: CATSDGTANSPLHF. CDR3 coding DNA: TGTGCCACCAGTGATGGGACAGCAAATTCACCCCTCCACTTT.

Many counts were recorded for this clonotype. This rearrangement joins TRBV29-1 to TRBJ1-2, with D possibly being TRBD1 (5 bases). CDR3 size: 12 residues. V was cut by 7 bases and J by 3 bases, with 12 bases left in between. The germline CDR1 and CDR2 sequences are SQVTM and ANQGSEA. This chain's CDR3 is CSGGDFDYGYTF. In DNA form, the CDR3 reads TGCAGCGGGGGGGACTTCGACTATGGCTACACCTTC.

The chain employs TRBV11-1 and TRBJ2-6; D remains ambiguous. Trimming removed 0 bases from V and 0 bases from J, with 12 bases in between. CDR3 length: 18 residues. Per the germline V gene, CDR1 is SGHAT and CDR2 is FQDESV (reference sequence). The CDR3 bases are TGTGCCAGCAGCTTAGCGACGATCATCGTCTCTGGGGCCAACGTCCTGACTTTC. It codes for CASSLATIIVSGANVLTF.

This clonotype was picked up many times. The J gene is TRBJ1-1, the V gene TRBV29-1; D remains ambiguous. CDR1 is SQVTM, CDR2 ANQGSEA, per germline. The V end was cut by 7 bases, the J end by 1 base, with 10 bases between. This CDR3 spans 12 amino acids. The CDR3 loop is CSARRPNTEAFF. The CDR3 DNA sequence: TGCAGCGCCCGGCGTCCGAACACTGAAGCTTTCTTT.

Worth noting for this clonotype: A read error is possible here, since a much larger clone lies one base away. The rearrangement joins TRBV12-3 or TRBV12-4 to TRBJ2-1, with D hard to call. There are 10 residues in the CDR3. The V gene lost 5 bases and the J gene lost 10 bases, with 6 bases spanning the gap. The DNA of the CDR3 is TGTGCCAGCAGTCCCCTAGAGCAGTTCTTC. Its translation is CASSPLEQFF.

Notes on this clonotype: A read error may be the cause here, since a much bigger clone is one base away. This chain links TRBV20-1 with TRBJ1-4; tentative D call: TRBD1 (5 bases). The CDR3 length is 14 residues. V lost 5 bases and J 5 bases, leaving 15 bases between the germline ends. CDR1 and CDR2 (germline): DFQATT, SNEGSKA (reference sequence). Here the CDR3 reads CSAGTDTNNEKLFF. The CDR3 DNA is TGCAGTGCTGGGACGGACACCAACAATGAAAAACTGTTTTTT.

The V call is TRBV28, the J call TRBJ2-1; tentatively, D is TRBD2 (5 bases). The CDR3 is 16 amino acids. V was pared by 5 bases and J by 2 bases, with 16 bases between. CDR1 MDHEN and CDR2 SYDVKM come from the germline V gene. The CDR3 region is CASSAPSYTTYNEQFF. CDR3 bases: TGTGCCAGCAGTGCGCCTAGCTATACCACCTACAATGAGCAGTTCTTC.

The chain recombines TRBV4-2 with TRBJ1-4, with TRBD1 matching over 9 bases. V lost 1 base to trimming and J lost 8 bases; unmatched junction nucleotides: 11. The length of the CDR3 is 17 residues. Per germline, CDR1 LGHNA and CDR2 YNFKEQ. DNA for the CDR3: TGTGCCAGCAGCCAAGTCGGGGCGACAGGGGGGGAGGAAAAACTGTTTTTT. This sequence encodes CASSQVGATGGEEKLFF.

This clonotype appeared a few times. V and J are TRBV7-2 and TRBJ1-1; D may be TRBD1 (5 bases). Germline CDR1 is SGHTA and CDR2 is FQGNSA. The CDR3 is 15 residues long. V was clipped by 2 bases and J by 6 bases, with 16 bases between them. The CDR3 DNA follows: TGTGCCAGCAGCTTAATATCATGGGGCGCGCCTGAAGCTTTCTTT. Protein sequence: CASSLISWGAPEAFF.

The V call is TRBV29-1, the J call TRBJ2-7, with D perhaps TRBD1 (5 bases). The V gene lost 4 bases and the J gene lost 6 bases, with 16 bases spanning the gap. Germline V CDR1 and CDR2: SQVTM, ANQGSEA. The CDR3 is 13 residues long. The CDR3 bases are TGCAGCGTTGTGGATGGGGCAGATGGCGAGCAGTACTTC. Translation gives CSVVDGADGEQYF.

This chain uses TRBV27 with TRBJ2-3; 8 bases map to TRBD2. This CDR3 region has 16 residues. Per the germline V gene, CDR1 is MNHEY and CDR2 is SMNVEV (reference sequence). V lost 4 bases, J lost 2 bases, and 8 bases stayed unmatched. The CDR3 loop is CASSSGDSGTTDTQYF. The CDR3 region has the DNA TGTGCCAGCAGTTCAGGCGATAGCGGGACCACAGATACGCAGTATTTT.

This clonotype was counted at least ten times. The chain links TRBV6-1 to TRBJ2-6; D unclear. Germline V lookup: CDR1 MNHNS, CDR2 SASEGT. This CDR3 has 16 amino acids. V was pared by 6 bases and J by 0 bases, with 12 bases between. The CDR3 is CASSRDVRSGANVLTF. CDR3 nucleotide sequence: TGTGCCAGCAGCCGAGACGTACGCTCTGGGGCCAACGTCCTGACTTTC.

V and J are TRBV2 and TRBJ2-7, with D unresolved. Trimming pared 7 bases from V and 3 bases from J, leaving 16 bases between. CDR1 and CDR2 (germline): SNHLY, FYNNEI. This CDR3 region has 14 residues. DNA for the CDR3: TGTGCCAGCACTGGTTCTGTCTTAAACTACGAGCAGTACTTC. Protein sequence: CASTGSVLNYEQYF. The variable domain in full, completed from reference TRBV2 and TRBJ2-7, reads EPEVTQTPSHQVTQMGQEVILRCVPISNHLYFYWYRQILGQKVEFLVSFYNNEISEKSEIFDDQFSVERPDGSNFTLKIRSTKLEDSAMYFCASTGSVLNYEQYFGPGTRLTVT.

There are many counts of this clonotype. The chain links TRBV7-2 to TRBJ2-1, with 7 positions matching TRBD1. The junction had 4 bases not matched to a gene; V was cut back by 7 bases and J by 4 bases. CDR1 and CDR2 (germline): SGHTA, FQGNSA. This CDR3 region has 13 residues. Here the CDR3 DNA reads TGTGCCAGCACGAGGACAGGTTACAATGAGCAGTTCTTC. Amino acid sequence: CASTRTGYNEQFF.

This clonotype was observed many times. The chain has TRBV11-3 and TRBJ2-1, with D unclear. The V and J ends lost 3 bases and 9 bases respectively, with 12 bases between them. The germline V gene encodes CDR1 SGHNT and CDR2 YENEEA. The CDR3 totals 13 residues. CDR3 amino acids: CASSFNYITEQFF. The CDR3 bases are TGTGCCAGCAGCTTTAACTATATAACTGAGCAGTTCTTC.

The chain carries TRBV12-3 or TRBV12-4 and TRBJ2-1, with TRBD2 as a possible D gene (6 bases). There are 13 residues in the CDR3. V shed 7 bases and J shed 7 bases, with 14 bases lying between them. The CDR3 loop is CASTEGLKNEQFF. The CDR3, as DNA: TGTGCCAGCACCGAGGGACTTAAGAATGAGCAGTTCTTC.

This clonotype was observed at least ten times. V gene TRBV7-2 combines with J gene TRBJ2-3; 7 nucleotides agree with TRBD2. Germline V gene sequence: CDR1 SGHTA, CDR2 FQGNSA. This CDR3 contains 15 residues. V dropped 1 base and J dropped 6; count of bases not matched to a gene: 7. CDR3 amino acids: CASSLVGAGVDTQYF. The CDR3 nucleotides read TGTGCCAGCAGCTTAGTTGGCGCGGGAGTGGATACGCAGTATTTT.

Points on this clonotype: Relative to the germline gene, one junction end is altered; a read error may explain this. The rearrangement joins TRBV3-1 to TRBJ2-1; 10 nucleotides agree with TRBD2. Germline CDR1 reads LGHDT; CDR2 reads YNNKEL (reference sequence). The CDR3 runs 16 residues. The CDR3 reads CVSSPLGTSVYNEQFF. The CDR3 nucleotides are TGTGTCAGCAGCCCCCTTGGGACTAGCGTCTACAATGAGCAGTTCTTC.

This clonotype was observed a single time. A read error may explain this, as a much larger clone is one base away. This chain joins TRBV29-1 and TRBJ2-1, with D unresolved. V shed 3 bases and J shed 5 bases, with 17 bases lying between them. The CDR3 sequence is 15 residues long. Germline CDR1 and CDR2: SQVTM and ANQGSEA. CDR3: CSVDPSSRAHNEQFF. In nucleotides, the CDR3 is TGCAGCGTTGACCCTAGTAGTCGGGCCCACAATGAGCAGTTCTTC.

As for this clonotype: Given a much more abundant clone one base away, this may be a read error. The J gene is TRBJ1-1, the V gene TRBV6-6; no clear D. Between the trimmed V and J ends, which lost 4 bases and 3 bases, there was a span of 6 bases. The length of the CDR3 is 12 residues. Germline V gives CDR1 MNHNY, CDR2 SVGAGI (reference sequence). The CDR3 region has the DNA TGTGCCAGCAGTTTTAGGGACACTGAAGCTTTCTTT. The encoded protein is CASSFRDTEAFF.

This clonotype appeared many times. The genes are TRBV29-1 and TRBJ2-1; D is perhaps TRBD1 or TRBD2 (7 bases each). The CDR3 has 13 residues. CDR1 is SQVTM and CDR2 is ANQGSEA in the germline V gene. The chain's CDR3 is CTAEAGGGNEQFF. The DNA of the CDR3 is TGCACCGCAGAGGCAGGGGGGGGCAATGAGCAGTTCTTC.

As concerns this clonotype: Given a much more abundant clone one base away, this may be a read error. This chain joins TRBV3-1 and TRBJ2-1; no reliable D call. The DNA end is more similar to TRBJ2-7, so the J call may be wrong. Germline values: CDR1 LGHDT, CDR2 YNNKEL (reference sequence). The CDR3 consists of 15 residues. DNA for the CDR3: TGTGCCAGCAGCCAAGAGGTCAGCTCCTACAATGAGCAGTACTTC. Protein product: CASSQEVSSYNEQYF.

A remark on this clonotype: A read error is possible here, since a much larger clone lies one base away. The chain has TRBV28 and TRBJ2-1; D is possibly TRBD2 (5 bases). The tail of the sequence fits TRBJ2-7 better, so the J call may be wrong. The CDR3 consists of 15 residues. Looked up from germline, CDR1 is MDHEN and CDR2 is SYDVKM. The chain's CDR3 is CASSLPRVSYNEQYF. The CDR3 region has the DNA TGTGCCAGCAGTCTCCCGAGGGTATCCTACAATGAGCAGTACTTC.

This clonotype was seen ten or more times. V and J are TRBV2 and TRBJ2-3; TRBD2 matches at 7 bases. The CDR3 is made up of 12 amino acids. Germline V gene data show CDR1 as SNHLY and CDR2 as FYNNEI. The CDR3 DNA reads TGTGCTGGGAGGGACCGGGCAGATACGCAGTATTTT. It is translated as CAGRDRADTQYF.

This clonotype turned up a few times. The J gene is TRBJ2-1, the V gene TRBV19; D might be TRBD2 (6 bases). The CDR3 covers 17 residues. The germline V gene encodes CDR1 LNHDA and CDR2 SQIVND (reference sequence). Trimming pared 6 bases from V and 3 bases from J, leaving 21 bases between. CDR3 nucleotide sequence: TGTGCCAGTAGCTATATATGGGGGAGGAGAAACTACAATGAGCAGTTCTTC. This encodes CASSYIWGRRNYNEQFF.

This chain's CDR3 is CSGERGLDTQYF. The CDR3 DNA sequence: TGCAGCGGCGAGCGTGGGCTAGATACGCAGTATTTT. This chain uses TRBV29-1 with TRBJ2-3; D is ambiguous. The V gene lost 7 bases and the J gene lost 5 bases, with 13 bases spanning the gap. Germline CDR1 and CDR2: SQVTM and ANQGSEA. The CDR3 runs to 12 residues.

This clonotype was picked up a small number of times. The J gene is TRBJ2-1, the V gene TRBV2; 7 bases are a match to TRBD2. V shed 6 bases, J shed 4 bases, and the junction held 9 bases outside the gene matches. The CDR3 spans 15 residues. Per the germline V gene, CDR1 is SNHLY and CDR2 is FYNNEI. In nucleotides, the CDR3 is TGTGCCAGCAGGCAGCGGGATAGCGGATACAATGAGCAGTTCTTC. Its translation: CASRQRDSGYNEQFF.

Remarks on this clonotype: A much more abundant neighbour one base away suggests this may be a read error. J is TRBJ1-1 and V is TRBV7-9; D call uncertain. CDR1 and CDR2 (germline): SEHNR, FQNEAQ (reference sequence). CDR3 size: 13 residues. Trimming shortened V by 5 bases and J by 5 bases, and 12 bases separated the two germline ends. The CDR3 loop reads CASSTGRRTEAFF. The DNA for the CDR3 is TGTGCCAGCAGCACGGGCAGGCGGACTGAAGCTTTCTTT.

As to this clonotype: The junction does not match germline at one end; this may be a read error. V usage is TRBV5-1 and J usage is TRBJ2-7; perhaps TRBD2 as D (5 bases). The CDR3 is 14 amino acids. CDR1 SGHRS and CDR2 YFSETQ come from the germline V gene. The CDR3 loop reads CAGSPGYLYNEQYF. The CDR3 DNA follows: TGCGCCGGCAGCCCGGGGTATTTGTACAATGAGCAGTACTTC.